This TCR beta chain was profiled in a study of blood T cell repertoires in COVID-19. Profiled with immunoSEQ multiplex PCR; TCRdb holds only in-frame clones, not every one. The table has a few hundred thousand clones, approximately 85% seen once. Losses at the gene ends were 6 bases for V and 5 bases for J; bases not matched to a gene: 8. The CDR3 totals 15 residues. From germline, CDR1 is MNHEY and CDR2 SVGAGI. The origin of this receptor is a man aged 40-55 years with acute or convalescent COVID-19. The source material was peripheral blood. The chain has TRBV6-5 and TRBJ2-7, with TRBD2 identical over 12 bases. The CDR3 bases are TGTGCCAGCAGCGAGCGACTAGCGGGGGATCACGAGCAGTACTTC. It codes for CASSERLAGDHEQYF.